The T cell receptor (beta chain) under discussion was sequenced for a study of regulatory T cells in long-lasting Graves disease. Study-wide points: Persistent patients shared more public clonotypes (approximately 2,500) than new patients (approximately 1,000). Preferential use of TRBV28, TRBJ1-2 and TRBJ2-5 was seen in persistent disease. Accuracy may have been reduced by the small sample size. Exclusively peripheral blood, rather than thyroid tissue, was studied.

The V gene lost 6 bases and the J gene lost 1 base, with 12 bases spanning the gap. Per the germline V gene, CDR1 is LGHDT and CDR2 is YNNKEL (reference sequence). The CDR3 loop spans 14 amino acids. To make TCR beta libraries, researchers used iRepertoire HTBI primers and Arm-PCR of CDR3 regions. TCRdb passed the multiplex PCR reads through MiXCR, listing each CDR3 protein once. Here the sample spans around 230,000 distinct CDR3 sequences, approximately 20% being singletons. Time point described: newly diagnosed GD, antithyroid drugs for less than 3 months. Following extraction of RNA from PBMCs, that RNA was used to make the TCR library. A note on this clonotype: Its cognate antigen is unknown.

This sequence joins TRBV3-1 and TRBJ1-2, with D possibly TRBD1 on 5 matching bases. The TCR was taken from a female donor with Graves disease. The sequences come from peripheral blood mononuclear cells (PBMCs), collected at new diagnosis, from a patient treated with antithyroid drugs. The DNA of the CDR3 is TGTGCCAGCAGGGGAGAGGGGATTAACTATGGCTACACCTTC. As protein: CASRGEGINYGYTF.